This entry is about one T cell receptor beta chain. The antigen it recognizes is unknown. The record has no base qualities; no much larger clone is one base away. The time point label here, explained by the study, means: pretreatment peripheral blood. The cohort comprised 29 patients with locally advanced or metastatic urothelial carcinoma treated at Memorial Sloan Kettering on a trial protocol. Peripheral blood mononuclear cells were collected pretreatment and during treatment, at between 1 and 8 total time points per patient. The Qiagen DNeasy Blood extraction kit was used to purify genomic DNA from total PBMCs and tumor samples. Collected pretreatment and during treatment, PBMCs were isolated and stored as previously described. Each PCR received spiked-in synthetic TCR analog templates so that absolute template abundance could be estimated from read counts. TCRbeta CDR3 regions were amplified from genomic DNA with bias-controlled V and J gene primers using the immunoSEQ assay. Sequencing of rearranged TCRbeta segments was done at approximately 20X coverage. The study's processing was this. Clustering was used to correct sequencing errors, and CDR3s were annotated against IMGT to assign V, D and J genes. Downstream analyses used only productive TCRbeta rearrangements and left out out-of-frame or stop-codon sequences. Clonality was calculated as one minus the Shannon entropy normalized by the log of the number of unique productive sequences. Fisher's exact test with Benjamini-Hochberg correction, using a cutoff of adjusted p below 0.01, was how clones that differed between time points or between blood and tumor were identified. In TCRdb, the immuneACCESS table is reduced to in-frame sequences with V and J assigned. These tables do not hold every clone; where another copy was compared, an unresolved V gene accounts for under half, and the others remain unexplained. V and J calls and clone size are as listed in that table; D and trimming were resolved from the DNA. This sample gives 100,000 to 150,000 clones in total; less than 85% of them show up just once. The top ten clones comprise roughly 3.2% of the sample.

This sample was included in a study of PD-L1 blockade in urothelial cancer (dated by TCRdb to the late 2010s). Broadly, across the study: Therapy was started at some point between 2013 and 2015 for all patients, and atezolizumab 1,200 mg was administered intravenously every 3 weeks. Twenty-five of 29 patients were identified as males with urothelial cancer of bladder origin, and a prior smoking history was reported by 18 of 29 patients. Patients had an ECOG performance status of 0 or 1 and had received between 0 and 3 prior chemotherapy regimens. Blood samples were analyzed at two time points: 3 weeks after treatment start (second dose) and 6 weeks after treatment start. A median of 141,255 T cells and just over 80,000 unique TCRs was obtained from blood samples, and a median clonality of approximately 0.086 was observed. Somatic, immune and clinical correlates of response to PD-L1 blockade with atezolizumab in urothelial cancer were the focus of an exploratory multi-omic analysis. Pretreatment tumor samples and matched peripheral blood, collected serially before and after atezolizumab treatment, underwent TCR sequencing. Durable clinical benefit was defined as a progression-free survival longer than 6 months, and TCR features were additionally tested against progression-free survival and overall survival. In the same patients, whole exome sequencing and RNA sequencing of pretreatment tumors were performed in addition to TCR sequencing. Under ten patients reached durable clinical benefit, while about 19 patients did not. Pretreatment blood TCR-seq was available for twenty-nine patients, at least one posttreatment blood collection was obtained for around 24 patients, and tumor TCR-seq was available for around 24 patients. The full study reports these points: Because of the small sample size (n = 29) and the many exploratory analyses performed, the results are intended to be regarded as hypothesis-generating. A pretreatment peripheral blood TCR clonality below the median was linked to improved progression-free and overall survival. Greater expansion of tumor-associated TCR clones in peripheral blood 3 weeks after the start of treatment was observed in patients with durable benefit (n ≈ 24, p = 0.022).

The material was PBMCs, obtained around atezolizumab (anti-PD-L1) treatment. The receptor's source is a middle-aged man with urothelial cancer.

This receptor has the CDR3 CASSRDRGRHGFF. The nucleotide sequence is TGTGCCAGCAGCCGAGACAGGGGGCGCCATGGTTTCTTT. This receptor chain uses TRBV6-5 and TRBJ1-1; 10 bases in the junction line up with TRBD1. Measured from the cysteine to the phenylalanine, the CDR3 is 13 residues long. The kept DNA is CDR3 alone, 39 bases in frame from the first base. The germline V gene gives CDR1 as MNHEY and CDR2 as SVGAGI. Germline trimming: 6 bases from V, 13 bases from J; junction bases outside gene matches: 11.